This T cell receptor (beta chain) was sequenced in a study of CD8 T cells in Susac syndrome (dated by TCRdb to between 2018 and 2021). With regard to the full study: The study used repertoire sequencing to test whether antigen drove CD8+ T cell activation and differentiation in Susac syndrome. CD8+ T cell repertoire clonality was compared between about a dozen healthy donors, some 14 Susac syndrome patients and approximately 15 multiple sclerosis patients.

RNA was extracted using the RNeasy kit, and roughly 0.5 to 1 microgram was reverse transcribed with random hexamers. The immunoSEQ multiplex PCR assay, which covers 54 Vbeta and 13 Jbeta segments, was used to amplify TCR beta CDR3 regions. To correct PCR amplification bias, a synthetic template baseline was used for both primer optimization and computational correction. The original pipeline was this. Reads were annotated to V, D and J genes per IMGT and analyzed with immunoSEQ Analyzer, keeping only productive sequences. To calculate clonality, Shannon entropy was normalized by log2 of the number of productive unique sequences and then subtracted from one. For each patient and control, public and private clones were evaluated among the 100 most prevalent clones. Clones were defined as Susac-specific when absent from the healthy and MS cohorts, from 1,000 to 1,100 published viral clones and from other ImmuneACCESS disease sequences. TCRdb reworked the public reads: Q25 trimming with fastp, MiXCR clone assembly, productive beta chains retained. Each entry merges the rows of one CDR3 protein and shows their most common DNA and genes. The V and J calls follow TCRdb's processing rather than the paper's. The sample records 90,000 or so distinct CDR3 sequences, 85% to 95% of which are singletons. The biggest ten clones account for less than 0.35% of the sample.

General conclusions and limits of the study: The number of individuals in the TCR sequencing and HLA analysis was recognized as being relatively small.

Peripheral blood CD8+ and CD4+ T cells from healthy donors, Susac syndrome patients and multiple sclerosis patients were profiled by high-throughput TCR beta sequencing. Healthy donors were included as age- and sex-matched controls. Bulk CD8+ and CD4+ T cells were purified by magnetic negative isolation, while CD8+ TEMRA cells were enriched using FACS. Blood was collected in EDTA tubes and processed within 24 hours, with PBMCs isolated through density gradient centrifugation. PBMCs intended for TCR sequencing were frozen in liquid nitrogen and were later thawed in a 37 degrees C water bath. The sorted or isolated CD4+, CD8+ and CD8+ TEMRA cells reached a purity of at least 90%. Remarks on this clonotype: Its specific antigen is unknown. No much larger clone exists at a distance of one base, and base qualities are not known.

The clonotype comes from a human donor in good health. Sequencing was carried out using CD8+ T cells from PBMCs.

In nucleotides, the sequence is TGCAGTGCTATCTACCCGAAACACGACCCCTACAATGAGCAGTTCTTC. This codes for CSAIYPKHDPYNEQFF. The chain uses TRBV20-1 and TRBJ2-1; too little of a D gene remains to name it. CDR1 and CDR2, per the germline V gene (reference sequence), are DFQATT and SNEGSKA. The cysteine opens and the phenylalanine closes a CDR3 of 16 amino acids. Only the CDR3 part of the read is kept: 48 bases, read in frame from the first base. The trim is 4 bases for V and 2 bases for J, with a gap of 18 bases between the germline ends.